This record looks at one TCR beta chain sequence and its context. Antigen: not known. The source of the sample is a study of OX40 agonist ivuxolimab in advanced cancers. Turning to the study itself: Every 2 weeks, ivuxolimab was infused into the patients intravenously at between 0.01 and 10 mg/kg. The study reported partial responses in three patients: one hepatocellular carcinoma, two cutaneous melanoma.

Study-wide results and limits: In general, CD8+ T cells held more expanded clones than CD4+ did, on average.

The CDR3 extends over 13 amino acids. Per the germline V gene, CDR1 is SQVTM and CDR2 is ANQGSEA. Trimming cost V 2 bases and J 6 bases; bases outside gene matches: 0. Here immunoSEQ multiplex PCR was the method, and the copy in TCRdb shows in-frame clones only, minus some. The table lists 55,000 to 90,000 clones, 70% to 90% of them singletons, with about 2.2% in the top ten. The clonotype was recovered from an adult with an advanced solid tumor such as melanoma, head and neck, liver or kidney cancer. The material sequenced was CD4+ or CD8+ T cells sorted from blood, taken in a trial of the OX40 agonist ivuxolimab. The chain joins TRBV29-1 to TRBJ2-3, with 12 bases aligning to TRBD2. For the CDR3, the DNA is TGCAGCGTTGAACTAGCGGGGGGGGATACGCAGTATTTT. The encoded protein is CSVELAGGDTQYF.